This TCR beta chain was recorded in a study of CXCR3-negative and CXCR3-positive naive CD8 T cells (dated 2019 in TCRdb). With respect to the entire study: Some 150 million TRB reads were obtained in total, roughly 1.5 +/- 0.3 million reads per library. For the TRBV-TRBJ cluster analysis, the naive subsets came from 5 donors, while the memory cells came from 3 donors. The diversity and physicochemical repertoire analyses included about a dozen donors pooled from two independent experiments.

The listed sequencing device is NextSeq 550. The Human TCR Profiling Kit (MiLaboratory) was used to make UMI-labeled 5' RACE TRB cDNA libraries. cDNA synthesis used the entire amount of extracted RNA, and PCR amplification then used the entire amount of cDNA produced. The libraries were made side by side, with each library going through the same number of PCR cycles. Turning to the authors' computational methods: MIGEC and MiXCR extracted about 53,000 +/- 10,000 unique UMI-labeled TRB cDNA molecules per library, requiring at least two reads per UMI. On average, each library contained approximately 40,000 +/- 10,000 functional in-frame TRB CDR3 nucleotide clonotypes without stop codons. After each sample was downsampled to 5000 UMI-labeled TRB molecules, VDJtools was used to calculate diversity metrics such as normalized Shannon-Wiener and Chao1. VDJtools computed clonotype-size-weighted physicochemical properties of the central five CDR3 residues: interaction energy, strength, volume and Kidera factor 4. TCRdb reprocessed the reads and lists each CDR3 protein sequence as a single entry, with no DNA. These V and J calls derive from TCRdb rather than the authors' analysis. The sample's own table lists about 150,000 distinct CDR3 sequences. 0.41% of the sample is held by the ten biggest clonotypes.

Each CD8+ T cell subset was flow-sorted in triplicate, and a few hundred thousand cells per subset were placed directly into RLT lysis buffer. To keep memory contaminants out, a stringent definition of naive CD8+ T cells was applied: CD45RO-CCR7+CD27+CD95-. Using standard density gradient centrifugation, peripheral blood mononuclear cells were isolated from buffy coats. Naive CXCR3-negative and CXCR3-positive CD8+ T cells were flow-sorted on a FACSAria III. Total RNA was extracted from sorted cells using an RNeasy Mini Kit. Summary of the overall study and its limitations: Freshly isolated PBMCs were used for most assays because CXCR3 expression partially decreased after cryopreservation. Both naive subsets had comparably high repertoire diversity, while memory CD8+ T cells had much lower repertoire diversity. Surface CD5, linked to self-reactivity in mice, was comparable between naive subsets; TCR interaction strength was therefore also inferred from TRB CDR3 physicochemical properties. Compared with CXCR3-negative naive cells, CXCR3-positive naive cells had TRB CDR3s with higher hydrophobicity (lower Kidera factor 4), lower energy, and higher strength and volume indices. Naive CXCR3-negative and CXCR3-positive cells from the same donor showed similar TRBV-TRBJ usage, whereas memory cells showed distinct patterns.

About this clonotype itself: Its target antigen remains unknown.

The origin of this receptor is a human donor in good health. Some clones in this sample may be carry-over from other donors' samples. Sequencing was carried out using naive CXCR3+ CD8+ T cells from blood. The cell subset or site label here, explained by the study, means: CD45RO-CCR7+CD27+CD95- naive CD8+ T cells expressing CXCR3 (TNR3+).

This receptor has the CDR3 CASSARQGTYNEQFF. The rearranged chain carries TRBV9 and TRBJ2-1; TCRdb proposes TRBD1, but this gene call is untestable without DNA. The CDR3 goes from the cysteine to the phenylalanine over 15 residues. No DNA was logged. The germline V gene encodes CDR1 SGDLS and CDR2 YYNGEE.